The clone carrying this T cell receptor beta chain was recorded once. This specimen belongs to a study of blood T cell repertoires in COVID-19. Study details: Sources were T cells, B-cell-depleted T cells, or PBMCs; the material itself was cDNA or gDNA.

Repertoires were generated with immunoSEQ multiplex PCR, while TCRdb's copy carries only in-frame clones and drops some. The table lists some 490,000 clones, approximately 85% of them singletons. Germline V lookup: CDR1 SNHLY, CDR2 FYNNEI. This CDR3 has 14 residues. V lost 6 bases to trimming and J lost 5 bases, with 13 bases between them. The chain recombines TRBV2 with TRBJ1-4; D is uncertain. Material: peripheral blood. The clonotype was recovered from a human donor in a cohort sampled during active COVID-19. CDR3 in amino acids: CASRSIRTNEKLFF. Here the CDR3 DNA reads TGTGCCAGCAGGTCGATCAGAACGAATGAAAAACTGTTTTTT. The variable domain in full, with the rest retrieved from reference TRBV2 and TRBJ1-4, is EPEVTQTPSHQVTQMGQEVILRCVPISNHLYFYWYRQILGQKVEFLVSFYNNEISEKSEIFDDQFSVERPDGSNFTLKIRSTKLEDSAMYFCASRSIRTNEKLFFGSGTQLSVL.